This entry lists 30 T cell receptor beta chains sequenced from one sample in a study of T cell responses to AZD1222 COVID-19 vaccine. TCRdb keeps only in-frame clones here, not all; method: immunoSEQ multiplex PCR. The sample has 140,000 or so clones, 70% to 90% seen once; the top ten hold approximately 4.8%. The starting material was peripheral blood, obtained on day 0 of AZD1222 vaccination. These receptors were taken from an adult in good health.

The chain has TRBV6-5 and TRBJ1-3; possible D gene TRBD1, 6 bases. This CDR3 comprises 15 residues. V was shortened by 2 bases and J by 2 bases, with 10 bases between the two germline ends. Germline CDR1 reads MNHEY; CDR2 reads SVGAGI. In nucleotides, the CDR3 is TGTGCCAGCAGTTACGAGCAGGGGACTGGAAACACCATATATTTT. Amino acid sequence: CASSYEQGTGNTIYF.

This chain connects TRBV27 to TRBJ1-2, with D tentatively TRBD1 (5 bases). The V gene's germline CDR1 is MNHEY and CDR2 SMNVEV (reference sequence). The CDR3 is 13 residues long. V shed 0 bases and J shed 12 bases, with 14 bases lying between them. The CDR3 DNA reads as TGTGCCAGCAGTTTATCGGTCCGGGGGAACCACACCTTC. This encodes CASSLSVRGNHTF.

DNA for the CDR3: TGCAGCGTTTTCTTTGGGGAGACCCAGTACTTC. The encoded protein is CSVFFGETQYF. The rearrangement links TRBV29-1 to TRBJ2-5; D not certain. Germline CDR1 and CDR2: SQVTM and ANQGSEA. CDR3 length: 11 amino acids. Trimming removed 5 bases from V and 5 bases from J, with 9 bases in between. Full variable domain (rest looked up from reference TRBV29-1 and TRBJ2-5): SAVISQKPSRDICQRGTSLTIQCQVDSQVTMMFWYRQQPGQSLTLIATANQGSEATYESGFVIDKFPISRPNLTFSTLTVSNMSPEDSSIYLCSVFFGETQYFGPGTRLLVL.

The chain carries TRBV5-6 and TRBJ1-1; D is ambiguous. CDR3 length: 11 amino acids. The ends were cut back, 0 bases at V and 9 bases at J, with 6 bases in the middle. The germline V gene has CDR1 SGHDT and CDR2 YYEEEE. The CDR3 DNA follows: TGTGCCAGCAGCTTGGGGCAGAAAGCTTTCTTT. This encodes CASSLGQKAFF.

V is TRBV13 and J is TRBJ2-7; the D is unclear. Looked up from germline, CDR1 is PRHDT and CDR2 is FYEKMQ (reference sequence). V was clipped by 1 base and J by 2 bases, with 12 bases between them. The CDR3 covers 15 residues. In DNA form, the CDR3 reads TGTGCCAGCAGCTTAGTGGGAAGGGCGGCCTACGAGCAGTACTTC. Protein: CASSLVGRAAYEQYF. Together with reference TRBV13 and TRBJ2-7, the CDR3 gives the full variable domain: AAGVIQSPRHLIKEKRETATLKCYPIPRHDTVYWYQQGPGQDPQFLISFYEKMQSDKGSIPDRFSAQQFSDYHSELNMSSLELGDSALYFCASSLVGRAAYEQYFGPGTRLTVT.

The rearrangement joins TRBV7-8 to TRBJ2-5; 7 bases match TRBD2. J lost 2 bases, V lost 1 base, and 1 base had no gene match. Germline V gene sequence: CDR1 SGHVS, CDR2 FQNEAQ. This CDR3 has 14 residues. The CDR3 bases are TGTGCCAGCAGCTTAGGTAGCGGGCAAGAGACCCAGTACTTC. Protein: CASSLGSGQETQYF.

This clone occurred once. The rearrangement links TRBV7-9 to TRBJ2-7; D is uncertain. The CDR3 consists of 12 residues. V was pared by 2 bases and J by 3 bases, with 5 bases between. Germline V lookup: CDR1 SEHNR, CDR2 FQNEAQ (reference sequence). Here the CDR3 reads CASSLQVYEQYF. CDR3 nucleotide sequence: TGTGCCAGCAGCTTACAGGTCTACGAGCAGTACTTC.

V usage is TRBV19 and J usage is TRBJ1-3; no clear D. The CDR3 loop spans 15 amino acids. Germline assignment: CDR1 LNHDA and CDR2 SQIVND (reference sequence). Trimming removed 4 bases at V and 0 bases at J, with 10 bases between. CDR3 protein: CASSSGGFSGNTIYF. The CDR3 DNA sequence: TGTGCCAGTAGTAGTGGTGGATTCTCTGGAAACACCATATATTTT.

The rearrangement links TRBV7-2 to TRBJ1-1, with 8 nucleotides matching TRBD1. The germline V gene encodes CDR1 SGHTA and CDR2 FQGNSA. This CDR3 region has 15 residues. Trimming cost V 2 bases and J 4 bases; bases outside gene matches: 6. CDR3 residues: CASSLSGRGPTEAFF. The CDR3 nucleotides read TGTGCCAGCAGCTTATCGGGCAGGGGGCCCACTGAAGCTTTCTTT.

The rearrangement links TRBV28 to TRBJ2-2; D is perhaps TRBD2 (6 bases). V was pared by 7 bases and J by 6 bases, with 18 bases between. Germline CDR1 is MDHEN and CDR2 is SYDVKM. The CDR3 is made up of 15 amino acids. The CDR3 protein is CASTVYRRVPGELFF. The CDR3 DNA reads TGTGCCAGCACAGTTTATAGGAGGGTCCCCGGGGAGCTGTTTTTT.

The chain has TRBV5-6 and TRBJ2-5; D unclear. This CDR3 is 12 amino acids long. Trimming stripped 0 bases from V and 5 bases from J, with 5 bases between. Per the germline V gene, CDR1 is SGHDT and CDR2 is YYEEEE. CDR3 protein: CASSLGAETQYF. The CDR3 DNA reads TGTGCCAGCAGCTTGGGGGCCGAGACCCAGTACTTC.

V is TRBV7-9 and J is TRBJ2-5, with unresolved D. V was cut by 5 bases and J by 3 bases, with 19 bases left in between. The CDR3 length is 16 residues. The germline CDR1 and CDR2 sequences are SEHNR and FQNEAQ (reference sequence). The CDR3 reads CASSAYSWGIEETQYF. CDR3 DNA sequence: TGTGCCAGCAGCGCGTATTCTTGGGGAATAGAAGAGACCCAGTACTTC.

The CDR3 spells CASSREQGGEQYF. The DNA of the CDR3 is TGTGCCAGCAGCAGAGAACAGGGGGGGGAGCAGTACTTC. The rearrangement links TRBV6-5 to TRBJ2-7; tentative D call: TRBD1 (8 bases). V lost 6 bases and J 7 bases, leaving 16 bases between the germline ends. The germline CDR1 and CDR2 sequences are MNHEY and SVGAGI. The CDR3 covers 13 residues.

The chain is built from TRBV9 and TRBJ1-2, with 7 bases identical to TRBD1. Germline V lookup: CDR1 SGDLS, CDR2 YYNGEE. Losses at the gene ends were 0 bases for V and 6 bases for J; bases not matched to a gene: 5. The CDR3 covers 14 residues. The CDR3 reads CASSVGVGTDGYTF. CDR3 nucleotide sequence: TGTGCCAGCAGCGTAGGCGTGGGGACAGATGGCTACACCTTC.

This clone was counted once. V and J are TRBV5-1 and TRBJ2-1; 8 nucleotides agree with TRBD2. The CDR3 runs 16 residues. V dropped 0 bases and J dropped 7; count of bases not matched to a gene: 9. Germline V CDR1 and CDR2: SGHRS, YFSETQ. This CDR3 is CASSLGSGLGRNEQFF. The CDR3 DNA reads as TGCGCCAGCAGCTTGGGCTCGGGACTAGGTAGAAATGAGCAGTTCTTC. Filled out from reference TRBV5-1 and TRBJ2-1, the complete variable domain reads KAGVTQTPRYLIKTRGQQVTLSCSPISGHRSVSWYQQTPGQGLQFLFEYFSETQRNKGNFPGRFSGRQFSNSRSEMNVSTLELGDSALYLCASSLGSGLGRNEQFFGPGTRLTVL.

The chain couples TRBV10-2 to TRBJ1-2; 11 nucleotides align to TRBD1. After removal of 6 bases from V and 2 bases from J, the junction contained 5 bases not matched to a gene. The germline CDR1 and CDR2 sequences are WSHSY and SAAADI. This CDR3 is 15 amino acids long. CDR3: CASRAGTGGNYGYTF. Here the CDR3 DNA reads TGCGCCAGCAGGGCGGGGACAGGGGGGAACTATGGCTACACCTTC.

The chain is built from TRBV6-4 and TRBJ2-1; TRBD2 aligns across 11 bases. Per germline, CDR1 MRHNA and CDR2 SNTAGT. Losses at the gene ends were 0 bases for V and 9 bases for J; bases not matched to a gene: 4. There are 15 residues in the CDR3. In nucleotides, the CDR3 is TGTGCCAGCAGTGACTCTAGCGGGGGGGCTTTTGAGCAGTTCTTC. Translation: CASSDSSGGAFEQFF.

The V and J genes are TRBV5-1 and TRBJ2-2; 9 positions agree with TRBD1. After removal of 0 bases from V and 5 bases from J, the junction contained 8 bases not matched to a gene. The CDR3 loop spans 17 amino acids. Germline V gene data show CDR1 as SGHRS and CDR2 as YFSETQ. The CDR3 DNA reads TGCGCCAGCAGCTTGGAACCGGGACAGGGTGTAACCGGGGAGCTGTTTTTT. This codes for CASSLEPGQGVTGELFF.

Details on this clone: At one end the junction does not follow the germline gene, possibly because of a read error. This chain uses TRBV18 with TRBJ1-5; D gene ambiguous. The CDR3 has 15 residues. Per the germline V gene, CDR1 is KGHSH and CDR2 is LQKENI. Here the CDR3 reads CASSPQMGSNQPQHF. The DNA for the CDR3 is TGTGCCAGCTCCCCACAAATGGGTAGCAATCAGCCCCAGCATTTT.

This chain links TRBV7-8 with TRBJ2-7; 10 bases line up with TRBD2. CDR3 length: 14 residues. The germline gives CDR1 SGHVS, CDR2 FQNEAQ. The J segment lost 0 bases and the V segment lost 6 bases, leaving 2 bases of the junction unmatched. The DNA for the CDR3 is TGTGCCAGCAGTACTAGCGGGGTCTCCTACGAGCAGTACTTC. Translated: CASSTSGVSYEQYF.

The chain carries TRBV6-5 and TRBJ1-1; 7 bases map to TRBD1. Losses at the gene ends were 6 bases for V and 1 base for J; bases not matched to a gene: 2. The CDR3 contains 13 residues. Looked up from germline, CDR1 is MNHEY and CDR2 is SVGAGI. This CDR3 reads CASRGTANTEAFF. The CDR3 bases are TGTGCCAGCAGGGGGACAGCGAACACTGAAGCTTTCTTT.

This chain connects TRBV6-2 or TRBV6-3 to TRBJ1-1; 7 bases align to TRBD1. The CDR3 contains 16 residues. V trimming: 6 bases; J trimming: 2 bases; junction bases outside the gene matches: 12. CDR1 is MNHEY and CDR2 is SVGEGT in the germline V gene. CDR3 DNA: TGTGCCAGCAGCCTTACCTTGACAGGGCTTAACACTGAAGCTTTCTTT. This encodes CASSLTLTGLNTEAFF.

The CDR3 reads CASSLGTGATQPQHF. The CDR3, as DNA: TGTGCCAGCAGCTTGGGGACAGGGGCGACTCAGCCCCAGCATTTT. This rearrangement joins TRBV7-9 to TRBJ1-5; 10 positions match TRBD1. The junction had 5 bases not matched to a gene; V was cut back by 3 bases and J by 6 bases. Germline CDR1 is SEHNR and CDR2 is FQNEAQ (reference sequence). The CDR3 totals 15 residues.

The rearrangement joins TRBV11-2 to TRBJ2-1; D ambiguous. The CDR3 totals 13 residues. V shed 5 bases and J shed 7 bases, with 12 bases lying between them. Per germline, CDR1 SGHAT and CDR2 FQNNGV. In DNA, the CDR3 is TGTGCCAGCAGCCCTATTCCCAGGAATGAGCAGTTCTTC. Translated: CASSPIPRNEQFF.

The J gene is TRBJ1-1, the V gene TRBV3-1 (or the pseudogene TRBV3-2); tentative D call: TRBD1 (5 bases). V lost 1 base, J lost 7 bases, and 13 bases lay in between. The CDR3 extends over 14 amino acids. The germline gives CDR1 LGHDT, CDR2 YNNKEL (reference sequence). The CDR3 region has the DNA TGTGCCAGCAGCCAAGCCGGGGCCAGCCGTGAAGCTTTCTTT. Protein: CASSQAGASREAFF.

This rearrangement joins TRBV27 to TRBJ1-5, with TRBD1 matching 9 bases. CDR3 length: 16 amino acids. V dropped 4 bases and J dropped 3; count of bases not matched to a gene: 7. Germline CDR1 MNHEY, CDR2 SMNVEV (reference sequence). In DNA, the CDR3 is TGTGCCAGCAGTTCCTACAGGGGGCGCATCAATCAGCCCCAGCATTTT. This sequence encodes CASSSYRGRINQPQHF.

This chain links TRBV28 with TRBJ2-2; no firm D call. CDR1 is MDHEN and CDR2 is SYDVKM in the germline V gene. The length of the CDR3 is 12 residues. The V and J ends lost 10 bases and 0 bases respectively, with 6 bases between them. CDR3 DNA: TGTGCCACCGATACGAACACCGGGGAGCTGTTTTTT. Translating gives CATDTNTGELFF.

The chain joins TRBV24-1 to TRBJ2-3; 11 bases align to TRBD2. With V trimmed by 6 bases and J by 5 bases, 6 bases remained unmatched. Germline V gives CDR1 KGHDR, CDR2 SFDVKD. The CDR3 spans 15 residues. The CDR3 region is CATSSSGGSGDTQYF. Written as DNA, the CDR3 is TGTGCCACCAGTTCTAGCGGGGGGTCGGGAGATACGCAGTATTTT.

The chain is built from TRBV6-4 and TRBJ2-2; D possibly corresponds to TRBD2 (5 bases). V was cut by 2 bases and J by 0 bases, with 7 bases left in between. Germline CDR1 reads MRHNA; CDR2 reads SNTAGT. The CDR3 length is 15 residues. The CDR3 region is CASSDGGANTGELFF. The CDR3 DNA sequence: TGTGCCAGCAGTGACGGAGGAGCGAACACCGGGGAGCTGTTTTTT.

This clone was counted a few times. The J gene is TRBJ1-1, the V gene TRBV27, with D possibly being TRBD1 (5 bases). The CDR3 spans 15 residues. CDR1 and CDR2 (germline): MNHEY, SMNVEV (reference sequence). V gave up 0 bases and J gave up 5 bases, with 13 bases separating them. In nucleotides, the CDR3 is TGTGCCAGCAGTTTATCGAGAGGTGGGGGGACTGAAGCTTTCTTT. This sequence encodes CASSLSRGGGTEAFF.